The 6 T cell receptor beta chains in this list originate from one sample, sequenced in a study of shared clonotypes between healthy human individuals. TCRdb keeps only in-frame clones here, not all; method: immunoSEQ multiplex PCR. The table records about 1.4 million clones, 95% to 97% of them present only once. The sample consisted of naive CD4+ T cells sorted from blood. Subset here: CD45RA+ positively selected. The receptors here all came from a man aged 25-40 years in good health.

The chain carries TRBV19 and TRBJ2-1; TRBD2 might be the D (5 bases). Germline-derived CDR1 and CDR2 are LNHDA and SQIVND (reference sequence). V lost 4 bases, J lost 9 bases, and 16 bases lay in between. This CDR3 is built from 14 residues. The CDR3 is CASSKAGRVREQFF. DNA for the CDR3: TGTGCCAGTAGTAAAGCTGGGCGGGTCCGTGAGCAGTTCTTC.

V and J are TRBV12-5 and TRBJ2-3; TRBD2 matches at 7 bases. CDR3 length: 15 amino acids. CDR1 and CDR2 (germline): LGHNT, FRNRAP. V lost 6 bases, J lost 1 base, and 7 bases stayed unmatched. CDR3 sequence: CASGAGLGGTDTQYF. CDR3 bases: TGTGCTAGTGGAGCCGGACTAGGAGGCACAGATACGCAGTATTTT.

The chain joins TRBV11-2 to TRBJ1-1, with D unclear. Germline values: CDR1 SGHAT, CDR2 FQNNGV. Trimming pared 5 bases from V and 1 base from J, leaving 14 bases between. The CDR3 covers 15 residues. Here the CDR3 DNA reads TGTGCCAGCAGCCCGCACGTCAGTGGGAACACTGAAGCTTTCTTT. It specifies CASSPHVSGNTEAFF. Drawing the rest from reference TRBV11-2 and TRBJ1-1, the complete variable domain is EAGVAQSPRYKIIEKRQSVAFWCNPISGHATLYWYQQILGQGPKLLIQFQNNGVVDDSQLPKDRFSAERLKGVDSTLKIQPAKLEDSAVYLCASSPHVSGNTEAFFGQGTRLTVV.

This chain connects TRBV4-2 to TRBJ2-1; 10 nucleotides match TRBD1. Germline values: CDR1 LGHNA, CDR2 YNFKEQ. After removal of 3 bases from V and 3 bases from J, the junction contained 14 bases not matched to a gene. This CDR3 is built from 19 residues. CDR3 region: CASSQGQGTWEGFYNEQFF. The CDR3 DNA reads as TGTGCCAGCAGCCAGGGACAGGGGACGTGGGAGGGGTTCTACAATGAGCAGTTCTTC.

A word on this clone: The same CDR3 also results from other DNA sequences found in this sample. V and J are TRBV2 and TRBJ1-1; D gene uncertain. Germline CDR1 and CDR2: SNHLY and FYNNEI. Trimming removed 4 bases at V and 0 bases at J, with 3 bases between. The CDR3 consists of 12 residues. CDR3: CASSGMNTEAFF. CDR3 DNA sequence: TGTGCCAGCAGTGGCATGAACACTGAAGCTTTCTTT.

The rearrangement joins TRBV10-1 to TRBJ2-1; weak D call: TRBD2 (7 bases). The CDR3 spans 15 residues. Germline V gene data show CDR1 as WNHNN and CDR2 as SYGVQD (reference sequence). The V end was cut by 5 bases, the J end by 1 base, with 12 bases between. For the CDR3, the DNA is TGCGCCAGCAGTCCTCGGGGGGCTTCCTACAATGAGCAGTTCTTC. Protein sequence: CASSPRGASYNEQFF.